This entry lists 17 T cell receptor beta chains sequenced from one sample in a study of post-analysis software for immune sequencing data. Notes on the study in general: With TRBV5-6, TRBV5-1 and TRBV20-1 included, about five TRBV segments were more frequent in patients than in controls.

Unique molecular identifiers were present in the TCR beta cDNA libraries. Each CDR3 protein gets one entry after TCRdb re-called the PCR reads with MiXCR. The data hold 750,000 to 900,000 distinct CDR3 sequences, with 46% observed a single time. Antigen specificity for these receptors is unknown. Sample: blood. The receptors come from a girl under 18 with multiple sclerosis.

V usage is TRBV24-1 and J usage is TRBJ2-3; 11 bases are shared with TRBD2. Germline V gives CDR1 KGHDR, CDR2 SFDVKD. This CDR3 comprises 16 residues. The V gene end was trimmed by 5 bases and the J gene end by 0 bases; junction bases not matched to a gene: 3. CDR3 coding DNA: TGTGCCACCAGTGCGGGACTAGCGGTTAGCACAGATACGCAGTATTTT. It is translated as CATSAGLAVSTDTQYF.

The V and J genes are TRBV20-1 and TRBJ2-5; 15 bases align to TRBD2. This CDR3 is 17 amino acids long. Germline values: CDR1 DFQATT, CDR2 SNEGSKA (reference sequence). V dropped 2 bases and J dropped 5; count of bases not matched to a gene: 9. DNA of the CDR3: TGCAGTGCTAGACCCTGGACTAGCGGGAGGGCCTCGGAGACCCAGTACTTC. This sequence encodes CSARPWTSGRASETQYF.

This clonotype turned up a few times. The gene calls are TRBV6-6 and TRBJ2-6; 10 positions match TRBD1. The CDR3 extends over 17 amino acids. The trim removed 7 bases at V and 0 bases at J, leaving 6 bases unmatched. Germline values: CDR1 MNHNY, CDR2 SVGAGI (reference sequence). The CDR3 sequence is CASTPGQGTSGANVLTF. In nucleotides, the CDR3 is TGTGCCAGCACCCCGGGACAGGGGACCTCTGGGGCCAACGTCCTGACTTTC.

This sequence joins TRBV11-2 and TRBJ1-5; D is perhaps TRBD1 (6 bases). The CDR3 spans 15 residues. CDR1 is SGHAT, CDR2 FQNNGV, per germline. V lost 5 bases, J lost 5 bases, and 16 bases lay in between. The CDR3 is CASSPGATDYQPQHF. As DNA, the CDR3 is TGTGCCAGCAGCCCAGGGGCGACAGACTATCAGCCCCAGCATTTT.

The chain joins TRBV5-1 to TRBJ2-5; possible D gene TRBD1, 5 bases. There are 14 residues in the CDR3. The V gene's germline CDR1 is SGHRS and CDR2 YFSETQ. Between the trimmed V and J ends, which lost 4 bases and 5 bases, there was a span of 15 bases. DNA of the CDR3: TGCGCCAGCAGCCCCCCAGACAGTTTGGAGACCCAGTACTTC. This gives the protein CASSPPDSLETQYF.

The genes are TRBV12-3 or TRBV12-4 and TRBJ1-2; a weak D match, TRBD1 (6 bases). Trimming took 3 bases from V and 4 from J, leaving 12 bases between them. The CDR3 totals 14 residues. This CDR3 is CASSLKGETYGYTF. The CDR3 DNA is TGTGCCAGCAGTTTGAAGGGGGAAACCTATGGCTACACCTTC.

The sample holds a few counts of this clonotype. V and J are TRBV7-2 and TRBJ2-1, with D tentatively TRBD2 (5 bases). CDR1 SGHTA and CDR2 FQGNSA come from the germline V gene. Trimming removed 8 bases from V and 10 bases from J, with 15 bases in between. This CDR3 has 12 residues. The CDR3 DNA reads TGTGCCAGCGGACTGCCCTCCCGAGAGCAGTTCTTC. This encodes CASGLPSREQFF.

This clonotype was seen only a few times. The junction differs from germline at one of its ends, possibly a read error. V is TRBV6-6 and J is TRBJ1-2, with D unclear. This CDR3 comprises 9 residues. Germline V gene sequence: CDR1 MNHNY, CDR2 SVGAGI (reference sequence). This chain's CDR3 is CASPNGCTF. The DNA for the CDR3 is TGTGCCAGCCCCAATGGCTGCACCTTC.

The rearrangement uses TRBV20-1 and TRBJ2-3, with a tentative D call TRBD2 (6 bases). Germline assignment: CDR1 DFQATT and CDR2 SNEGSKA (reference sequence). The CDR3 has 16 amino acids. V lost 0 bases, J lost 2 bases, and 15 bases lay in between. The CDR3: CSARDNPGELTDTQYF. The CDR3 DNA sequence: TGCAGTGCTAGAGATAATCCGGGAGAGCTCACAGATACGCAGTATTTT.

The CDR3 DNA follows: TGTGCCAGCTCCTCTTCCGCAAATGAGCAGTTCTTC. Protein: CASSSSANEQFF. The chain combines TRBV7-3 with TRBJ2-1; D is unclear. CDR3 length: 12 amino acids. Trimming removed 8 bases from V and 7 bases from J, with 12 bases in between. Germline V gives CDR1 SGHTA, CDR2 FQGTGA.

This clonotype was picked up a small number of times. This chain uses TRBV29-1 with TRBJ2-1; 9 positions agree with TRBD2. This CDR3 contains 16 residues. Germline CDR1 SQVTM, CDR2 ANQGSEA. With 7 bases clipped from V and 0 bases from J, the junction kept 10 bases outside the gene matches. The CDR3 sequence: CSGIFFSGSSYNEQFF. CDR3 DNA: TGCAGCGGTATATTTTTTAGCGGGAGCTCCTACAATGAGCAGTTCTTC.

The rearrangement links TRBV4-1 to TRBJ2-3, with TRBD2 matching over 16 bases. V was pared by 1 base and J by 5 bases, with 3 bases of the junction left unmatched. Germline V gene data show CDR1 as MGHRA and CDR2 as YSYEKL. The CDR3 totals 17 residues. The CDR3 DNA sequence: TGCGCCAGCAGCCAAGGGGGACTAGCGGGAGGGCGAGATACGCAGTATTTT. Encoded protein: CASSQGGLAGGRDTQYF.

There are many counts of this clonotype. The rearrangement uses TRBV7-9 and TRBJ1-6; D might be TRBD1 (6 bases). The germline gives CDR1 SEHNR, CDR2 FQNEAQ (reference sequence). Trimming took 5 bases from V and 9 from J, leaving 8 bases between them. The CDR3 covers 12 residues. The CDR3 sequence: CASSPRGSPLHF. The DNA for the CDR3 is TGTGCCAGCAGCCCCAGGGGTTCACCCCTCCACTTT. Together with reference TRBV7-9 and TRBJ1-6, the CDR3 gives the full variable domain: DTGVSQNPRHKITKRGQNVTFRCDPISEHNRLYWYRQTLGQGPEFLTYFQNEAQLEKSRLLSDRFSAERPKGSFSTLEIQRTEQGDSAMYLCASSPRGSPLHFGNGTRLTVT.

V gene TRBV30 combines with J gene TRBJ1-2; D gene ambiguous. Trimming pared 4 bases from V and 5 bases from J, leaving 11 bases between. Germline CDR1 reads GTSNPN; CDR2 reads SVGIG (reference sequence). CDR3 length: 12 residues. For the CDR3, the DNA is TGTGCCTGGATCGAGGAGTGGTATGGCTACACCTTC. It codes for CAWIEEWYGYTF.

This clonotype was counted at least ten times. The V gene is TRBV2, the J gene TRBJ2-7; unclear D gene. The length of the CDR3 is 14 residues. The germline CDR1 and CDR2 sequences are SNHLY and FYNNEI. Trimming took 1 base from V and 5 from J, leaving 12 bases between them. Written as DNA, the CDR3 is TGTGCCAGCAGTGAAGGCAGTCCAACCAACGAGCAGTACTTC. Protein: CASSEGSPTNEQYF.

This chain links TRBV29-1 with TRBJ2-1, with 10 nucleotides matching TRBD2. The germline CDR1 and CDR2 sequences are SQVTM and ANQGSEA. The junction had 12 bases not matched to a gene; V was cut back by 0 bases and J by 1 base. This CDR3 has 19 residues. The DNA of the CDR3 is TGCAGCGTTGAAGATCCCCTAGCGGGGGCGAGGGGATCCTACAATGAGCAGTTCTTC. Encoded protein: CSVEDPLAGARGSYNEQFF.

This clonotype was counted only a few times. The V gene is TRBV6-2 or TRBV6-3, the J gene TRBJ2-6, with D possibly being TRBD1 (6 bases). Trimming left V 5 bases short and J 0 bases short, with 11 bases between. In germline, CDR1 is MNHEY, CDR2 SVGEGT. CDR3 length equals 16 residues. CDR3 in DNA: TGTGCCAGCAGTAGGACAGTCTTCTCTGGGGCCAACGTCCTGACTTTC. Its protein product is CASSRTVFSGANVLTF.